This TCR beta chain was retrieved from a study of blood T cell repertoires in COVID-19 (TCRdb year 2020). A note on the overall study: Samples from collaborators originated in the United States, Italy and Spain and spanned both the acute and convalescent phases of COVID-19. Subjects who had been exposed to COVID-19, were actively infected with it, or had recovered from it provided the deeply sampled blood TCRbeta repertoires that made up the dataset. A freely available public database, intended as a resource for researchers studying the immune response to SARS-CoV-2, is where the repertoires were released. Samples came from the ongoing ImmuneRACE study (first 160 participants) plus 1,254 subjects from 6 global collaborators. The material from the prospective study consisted of cDNA or gDNA derived from T cells, B-cell-depleted T cells, or PBMCs. Where HLA class I and class II types were available, the types were taken from metadata supplied by the sample provider, not from assay-based typing. Nearly every sample came with metadata listing a de-identified subject ID, COVID-19 status, age in years and sex.

Whole blood was collected in K2EDTA tubes by collaborating institutions according to the institutions' own protocols. For TCRbeta analysis, collaborators shipped samples as frozen whole blood, isolated PBMCs, or DNA extracted from either of those sample types. General findings and caveats noted by the study authors: How much clinical and demographic metadata was included differed by source and by participant, and the metadata was provided uncurated.

Turning to this clone: The antigen it recognizes is unknown. One base away there is no much larger clone; base qualities are not given.

TCRbeta CDR3 regions were amplified from genomic DNA by means of the immunoSEQ Assay, a bias-controlled multiplex PCR. Regarding the original processing steps: The number of nucleated cells in each sample was estimated from the amplification of reference gene primers within the assay. To quantify the absolute abundance of each unique TCRbeta CDR3 rearrangement, sequence reads were collapsed and filtered. For each sample, productive Simpson clonality was calculated by taking the square root of Simpson's diversity index across productive rearrangements. This is the immuneACCESS table as TCRdb keeps it, with only in-frame sequences that have V and J called. A part of the clones is gone; compared with another copy, unresolved V genes explain less than half, and the rest is unexplained. V, J and clone size were drawn from that table, and D and trimming were deduced from the DNA. The sample profile shows roughly 100,000 clones; roughly 71% of them were found once. Approximately 9.2% of the sample lies in the top ten.

From the cysteine up to the phenylalanine, the CDR3 has a length of 14 residues. The CDR3 DNA has 42 bases and is translated from base 1. CDR1 ENHRY and CDR2 SYGVKD are derived from the germline V gene. Trimming removed 7 bases from V and 2 bases from J, leaving 14 bases between the germline ends. The sequenced material came from peripheral blood. The TCR sequence derives from a woman aged 80 or older with acute or convalescent COVID-19. Here the chain combines TRBV10-3 and TRBJ1-2; the D gene assignment is ambiguous. The CDR3 region: CAIKKTDLNYGYTF. The DNA sequence follows: TGTGCCATCAAAAAAACAGACCTAAACTATGGCTACACCTTC.